The 31 T cell receptor beta chains listed next were all sequenced from one sample in a study of Ad26.COV2.S vaccination and SARS-CoV-2 variants. The assay was immunoSEQ multiplex PCR, and TCRdb's table has in-frame clones only and misses some. The table includes about 680,000 clones, roughly 90% detected once. Treatment here: 15 to 20 received Ad26.COV2.S at low or high dose, single or two shots; about 5 received placebo; per-sample allocation not given. Day 63 following the first vaccine or placebo injection was when the samples were taken. The sequenced sample was peripheral blood, obtained in a trial of Ad26.COV2.S vaccine versus placebo. These TCRs come from a person aged 18-60 years who received the Ad26.COV2.S COVID-19 vaccine or a placebo.

Only one count was recorded for this clone. The rearrangement joins TRBV7-2 to TRBJ2-7; a possible D gene is TRBD1 (6 bases). V was clipped by 6 bases and J by 1 base, with 16 bases between them. Germline-derived CDR1 and CDR2 are SGHTA and FQGNSA. This CDR3 has 15 amino acids. The CDR3 region is CASSLRQVPSYEQYF. The CDR3 bases are TGTGCCAGCAGTCTTAGACAGGTACCGTCCTACGAGCAGTACTTC.

This clone has only a few counts. This chain connects TRBV2 to TRBJ1-5; no definite D call. Germline V gene lookup returns CDR1 SNHLY and CDR2 FYNNEI. Trimming removed 3 bases at V and 7 bases at J, with 10 bases between. This CDR3 comprises 13 residues. The CDR3 coding sequence is TGTGCCAGCAGTGACACGGGTGAGCAGCCCCAGCATTTT. Protein: CASSDTGEQPQHF.

This clone was detected a few times. The chain employs TRBV7-9 and TRBJ1-3; no definite D call. This CDR3 is 16 amino acids long. Germline CDR1 reads SEHNR; CDR2 reads FQNEAQ (reference sequence). The V end lost 5 bases, the J end lost 0 bases, and 14 bases lay between the germline ends. CDR3 nucleotide sequence: TGTGCCAGCAGCCGTATACAAACTTTCTCTGGAAACACCATATATTTT. It yields the protein CASSRIQTFSGNTIYF.

The CDR3 loop reads CASSLTSGAPQYF. The CDR3 region has the DNA TGTGCCAGCAGCTTAACTAGCGGGGCCCCCCAGTACTTC. This chain uses TRBV7-3 with TRBJ2-5; 8 bases map to TRBD2. J gave up 9 bases and V 0 bases, and 3 bases lay outside the gene matches. The CDR3 extends over 13 amino acids. Germline CDR1 reads SGHTA; CDR2 reads FQGTGA.

V gene TRBV4-2 combines with J gene TRBJ2-3, with a tentative D call TRBD1 (6 bases). Trimming took 0 bases from V and 1 from J, leaving 11 bases between them. Germline V CDR1 and CDR2: LGHNA, YNFKEQ. CDR3 length: 16 amino acids. The CDR3 protein is CASSQEWRQGTDTQYF. The CDR3 DNA reads as TGTGCCAGCAGCCAAGAATGGAGACAGGGCACAGATACGCAGTATTTT.

This clone was counted between two and nine times. The rearrangement uses TRBV19 and TRBJ2-3, with 9 positions matching TRBD2. Germline CDR1 LNHDA, CDR2 SQIVND (reference sequence). CDR3 length: 15 residues. The V gene end was trimmed by 6 bases and the J gene end by 2 bases; junction bases not matched to a gene: 6. Written as DNA, the CDR3 is TGTGCCAGTAGGACGCGGGGGGGCTACACAGATACGCAGTATTTT. This gives the protein CASRTRGGYTDTQYF.

The chain links TRBV6-1 to TRBJ2-7; TRBD1 matches at 7 bases. Germline CDR1 and CDR2: MNHNS and SASEGT. Trimming cost V 5 bases and J 4 bases; bases outside gene matches: 11. The CDR3 loop spans 15 amino acids. The CDR3 region has the DNA TGTGCCAGCAGTAACCGACAGGGAACGTTTTACGAGCAGTACTTC. Translated, it gives CASSNRQGTFYEQYF.

This clone was seen once. V gene TRBV29-1 combines with J gene TRBJ1-1; D is possibly TRBD1 (5 bases). Germline V lookup: CDR1 SQVTM, CDR2 ANQGSEA. The germline V and J ends were trimmed by 2 bases and 6 bases, with 16 bases remaining between them. The CDR3 loop spans 14 amino acids. The CDR3 loop is CSVEIGQGGAEAFF. DNA of the CDR3: TGCAGCGTTGAAATCGGTCAGGGAGGAGCTGAAGCTTTCTTT.

The CDR3 region is CASSLRPPYEQYF. CDR3 DNA: TGTGCCAGCAGTTTAAGGCCCCCTTACGAGCAGTACTTC. V gene TRBV27 combines with J gene TRBJ2-7; unclear D gene. Germline V gene lookup returns CDR1 MNHEY and CDR2 SMNVEV (reference sequence). There are 13 residues in the CDR3. V gave up 2 bases and J gave up 4 bases, with 9 bases separating them.

The gene calls are TRBV30 and TRBJ2-2; 8 bases map to TRBD2. Trimming took 4 bases from V and 9 from J; bases not matched to a gene: 1. The germline CDR1 and CDR2 sequences are GTSNPN and SVGIG (reference sequence). This CDR3 comprises 11 residues. CDR3 residues: CAWTGGRELFF. In DNA, the CDR3 is TGTGCCTGGACGGGGGGGAGGGAGCTGTTTTTT.

The chain joins TRBV25-1 to TRBJ1-4, with unresolved D. Germline CDR1 reads MGHDK; CDR2 reads SYGVNS. The CDR3 covers 13 residues. V gave up 6 bases and J gave up 5 bases, with 10 bases separating them. CDR3 protein: CASRSKRNEKLFF. The CDR3 DNA follows: TGTGCCAGCAGGTCGAAGAGGAATGAAAAACTGTTTTTT.

The chain carries TRBV27 and TRBJ2-6; TRBD1 matches 8 bases. Germline-derived CDR1 and CDR2 are MNHEY and SMNVEV (reference sequence). V shed 6 bases and J 5 bases; nucleotides not matched to a gene: 12. The CDR3 is 17 amino acids. CDR3 region: CASRVGQGKKRANVLTF. As DNA, the CDR3 is TGTGCCAGCAGGGTCGGACAGGGAAAAAAGAGGGCCAACGTCCTGACTTTC.

The rearrangement uses TRBV4-1 and TRBJ1-2; maybe TRBD1 (5 bases). CDR3 length: 12 amino acids. CDR1 is MGHRA and CDR2 is YSYEKL in the germline V gene. V was trimmed by 0 bases and J by 8 bases, leaving 7 bases between them. The CDR3 here is CASSQDYRGYTF. The CDR3 nucleotides read TGCGCCAGCAGCCAAGATTACAGGGGCTACACCTTC.

J is TRBJ1-2 and V is TRBV7-9; D not certain. The CDR3 is 15 residues long. Trimming shortened V by 5 bases and J by 0 bases, and 13 bases separated the two germline ends. Germline V gene sequence: CDR1 SEHNR, CDR2 FQNEAQ (reference sequence). CDR3 nucleotides: TGTGCCAGCAGCCCACTAACGCTCCCTAACTATGGCTACACCTTC. Protein: CASSPLTLPNYGYTF.

This rearrangement joins TRBV3-1 (or the pseudogene TRBV3-2) to TRBJ2-5; a weak D match, TRBD2 (5 bases). The CDR3 contains 17 residues. Germline CDR1 LGHDT, CDR2 YNNKEL (reference sequence). Trimming removed 1 base from V and 5 bases from J, with 20 bases in between. The DNA of the CDR3 is TGTGCCAGCAGCCAAGTGATGGGAGACATATGGCGGGAGACCCAGTACTTC. This encodes CASSQVMGDIWRETQYF.

The chain carries TRBV11-1 and TRBJ2-1, with 11 nucleotides matching TRBD1. Germline V gene sequence: CDR1 SGHAT, CDR2 FQDESV (reference sequence). There are 15 residues in the CDR3. Trimming at V came to 5 bases and at J to 4 bases, leaving 4 bases not matched to a gene. The CDR3 DNA reads TGTGCCAGCAGCCAAGGACAGGGGGCTTACAATGAGCAGTTCTTC. Translating gives CASSQGQGAYNEQFF.

This CDR3 reads CATMSSSYEQYF. CDR3 nucleotide sequence: TGTGCCACCATGTCGAGCTCCTACGAGCAGTACTTC. The chain combines TRBV24-1 with TRBJ2-7; D unresolved. Between the trimmed V and J ends, which lost 8 bases and 0 bases, there was a span of 7 bases. The CDR3 loop spans 12 amino acids. In germline, CDR1 is KGHDR, CDR2 SFDVKD.

The chain combines TRBV30 with TRBJ1-2, with 8 bases lining up with TRBD1. V shed 4 bases and J 2 bases; nucleotides not matched to a gene: 12. The CDR3 is made up of 16 amino acids. Germline loops: CDR1 GTSNPN, CDR2 SVGIG (reference sequence). The CDR3 region has the DNA TGTGCCTGGACCTCCCTCATAGGGACAGGAAACTATGGCTACACCTTC. Translation gives CAWTSLIGTGNYGYTF.

The rearrangement links TRBV4-3 to TRBJ2-2; no reliable D call. CDR1 and CDR2 (germline): LGHNA, YSLEER. The CDR3 runs to 15 residues. V lost 1 base and J lost 0, with 6 bases in between. Written as DNA, the CDR3 is TGCGCCAGCAGCCAAGGGGATTCGAACACCGGGGAGCTGTTTTTT. It yields the protein CASSQGDSNTGELFF.

This chain links TRBV6-5 with TRBJ1-2; the match to TRBD1 covers 10 bases. Trimming took 5 bases from V and 2 from J; bases not matched to a gene: 5. Looked up from germline, CDR1 is MNHEY and CDR2 is SVGAGI. The CDR3 totals 15 residues. CDR3 in amino acids: CASSQPTGGNYGYTF. CDR3 DNA sequence: TGTGCCAGCAGTCAACCGACAGGGGGCAACTATGGCTACACCTTC.

The V call is TRBV27, the J call TRBJ1-5; D ambiguous. The CDR3 loop spans 13 amino acids. Trimming shortened V by 5 bases and J by 7 bases, and 12 bases separated the two germline ends. Germline CDR1 reads MNHEY; CDR2 reads SMNVEV (reference sequence). This CDR3 is CASSELVGQPQHF. In DNA form, the CDR3 reads TGTGCCAGCAGTGAATTAGTTGGGCAGCCCCAGCATTTT.

The gene calls are TRBV30 and TRBJ2-7; D uncertain. Germline-derived CDR1 and CDR2 are GTSNPN and SVGIG (reference sequence). V lost 1 base and J 3 bases, leaving 13 bases between the germline ends. The CDR3 runs 14 residues. The CDR3 sequence is CAWSAADIYYEQYF. CDR3 in DNA: TGTGCCTGGAGTGCCGCCGACATATACTACGAGCAGTACTTC. The full variable domain, completed using reference TRBV30 and TRBJ2-7, is SQTIHQWPATLVQPVGSPLSLECTVEGTSNPNLYWYRQAAGRGLQLLFYSVGIGQISSEVPQNLSASRPQDRQFILSSKKLLLSDSGFYLCAWSAADIYYEQYFGPGTRLTVT.

As DNA, the CDR3 is TGTGCCTGGAGTAAAGCGGGAGGGGGGTTCGAGCAGTACTTC. The encoded protein is CAWSKAGGGFEQYF. V usage is TRBV30 and J usage is TRBJ2-7; 10 bases align to TRBD2. J lost 6 bases, V lost 2 bases, and 7 bases had no gene match. CDR1 GTSNPN and CDR2 SVGIG come from the germline V gene (reference sequence). This CDR3 comprises 14 residues. The full variable domain, with the rest looked up from reference TRBV30 and TRBJ2-7, is SQTIHQWPATLVQPVGSPLSLECTVEGTSNPNLYWYRQAAGRGLQLLFYSVGIGQISSEVPQNLSASRPQDRQFILSSKKLLLSDSGFYLCAWSKAGGGFEQYFGPGTRLTVT.

The gene calls are TRBV6-2 or TRBV6-3 and TRBJ2-6; a possible D gene is TRBD1 (7 bases). Germline assignment: CDR1 MNHEY and CDR2 SVGEGT. The V end was cut by 4 bases, the J end by 2 bases, with 15 bases between. This CDR3 region has 17 residues. CDR3 DNA sequence: TGTGCCAGCAGTTTGGCGACAGGGAGGACTGGGGCCAACGTCCTGACTTTC. It codes for CASSLATGRTGANVLTF.

A note on this clone: Different DNA sequences within this sample yield the same CDR3. The V and J genes are TRBV29-1 and TRBJ1-1; D call uncertain. V gave up 4 bases and J gave up 0 bases, with 9 bases separating them. Germline V gives CDR1 SQVTM, CDR2 ANQGSEA. This CDR3 spans 13 amino acids. The CDR3 DNA sequence: TGCAGCGTTGGAGGGAGGATGAACACTGAAGCTTTCTTT. Translating it yields CSVGGRMNTEAFF.

CDR3: CASSQGLGAGTQYF. CDR3 in DNA: TGTGCCAGCAGCCAAGGTTTGGGCGCGGGAACGCAGTATTTT. The chain carries TRBV14 and TRBJ2-3; weak D call: TRBD2 (6 bases). Trimming pared 1 base from V and 9 bases from J, leaving 14 bases between. Germline assignment: CDR1 SGHDN and CDR2 FVKESK. The CDR3 has 14 residues.

This chain joins TRBV6-1 and TRBJ1-2; TRBD1 aligns across 10 bases. Germline V CDR1 and CDR2: MNHNS, SASEGT. V shed 3 bases, J shed 3 bases, and the junction held 10 bases outside the gene matches. CDR3 length equals 17 residues. CDR3 nucleotides: TGTGCCAGCAGTGACCCGGGACAGGGGCCTCAATACTATGGCTACACCTTC. This codes for CASSDPGQGPQYYGYTF.

This chain uses TRBV6-5 with TRBJ2-1; D may be TRBD2 (6 bases). The length of the CDR3 is 14 residues. Trimming stripped 10 bases from V and 2 bases from J, with 15 bases between. CDR1 and CDR2 from the germline V gene are MNHEY and SVGAGI. CDR3 DNA sequence: TGTGCCACCCAAAGGGCGGGGACCTACAATGAGCAGTTCTTC. This encodes CATQRAGTYNEQFF.

The CDR3 protein is CASSRNYEQYF. CDR3 in DNA: TGTGCCAGCTCACGCAATTACGAGCAGTACTTC. This rearrangement joins TRBV18 to TRBJ2-7; D not certain. Germline-derived CDR1 and CDR2 are KGHSH and LQKENI. This CDR3 region has 11 residues. Deletions cut 4 bases from V and 4 bases from J, with 5 bases between.

The rearrangement uses TRBV2 and TRBJ1-5; 8 nucleotides match TRBD1. Germline assignment: CDR1 SNHLY and CDR2 FYNNEI. This CDR3 is built from 14 residues. V lost 4 bases to trimming and J lost 6 bases; unmatched junction nucleotides: 5. For the CDR3, the DNA is TGTGCCAGCAGTGGACAGGGGTATCGTCAGCCCCAGCATTTT. Residues: CASSGQGYRQPQHF.

The V call is TRBV9, the J call TRBJ1-1, with D maybe TRBD1 (5 bases). Per the germline V gene, CDR1 is SGDLS and CDR2 is YYNGEE. The CDR3 spans 15 residues. The V end lost 0 bases, the J end lost 1 base, and 10 bases lay between the germline ends. CDR3 residues: CASSVGGAGNTEAFF. The DNA of the CDR3 is TGTGCCAGCAGCGTAGGGGGCGCGGGGAACACTGAAGCTTTCTTT.